The next 9 T cell receptor beta chains were all read from a single sample in a study of shared clonotypes between healthy human individuals. The table came from immunoSEQ multiplex PCR; TCRdb's copy has only in-frame clones and leaves some out. In the table there are some 2.3 million clones, 85% to 95% of which are singletons. Sequenced: naive CD4+ T cells from PBMCs. Specified subset: CD45RA+ positively selected. Source of these receptors: a man between 18 and 29 years old in good health. Some clones in this sample may be carry-over from other donors' samples.

The V gene is TRBV7-2, the J gene TRBJ2-1, with D unresolved. Germline assignment: CDR1 SGHTA and CDR2 FQGNSA. The CDR3 has 14 amino acids. V was cut by 2 bases and J by 5 bases, with 10 bases left in between. The CDR3 nucleotides read TGTGCCAGCAGCTTACCCGGACGAAACAATGAGCAGTTCTTC. Protein product: CASSLPGRNNEQFF.

V is TRBV7-2 and J is TRBJ2-5; 9 bases match TRBD1. The junction had 3 bases not matched to a gene; V was cut back by 5 bases and J by 5 bases. This CDR3 has 13 residues. Germline values: CDR1 SGHTA, CDR2 FQGNSA. CDR3 in DNA: TGTGCCAGCAGCAAAGGGACAGGGGAGACCCAGTACTTC. It codes for CASSKGTGETQYF.

The rearrangement joins TRBV4-3 to TRBJ2-3; the match to TRBD2 covers 7 bases. V lost 5 bases and J lost 6; bases outside the gene matches: 20. The germline gives CDR1 LGHNA, CDR2 YSLEER. The CDR3 has 18 residues. This CDR3 is CASSSREVRGFGGDTQYF. The DNA for the CDR3 is TGCGCCAGCAGCTCACGGGAGGTGCGAGGGTTTGGGGGGGATACGCAGTATTTT.

This clone was detected only once. V and J are TRBV7-9 and TRBJ1-6; 8 bases line up with TRBD1. Germline V lookup: CDR1 SEHNR, CDR2 FQNEAQ (reference sequence). V shed 4 bases and J 7 bases; nucleotides not matched to a gene: 3. The CDR3 is 14 residues long. The CDR3 coding sequence is TGTGCCAGCAGCTGGACAGGGAAAAATTCACCCCTCCACTTT. Translation: CASSWTGKNSPLHF. The full variable domain, with the rest looked up from reference TRBV7-9 and TRBJ1-6, is DTGVSQNPRHKITKRGQNVTFRCDPISEHNRLYWYRQTLGQGPEFLTYFQNEAQLEKSRLLSDRFSAERPKGSFSTLEIQRTEQGDSAMYLCASSWTGKNSPLHFGNGTRLTVT.

The chain links TRBV19 to TRBJ2-7, with 10 nucleotides matching TRBD2. The CDR3 has 14 amino acids. Germline loops: CDR1 LNHDA, CDR2 SQIVND (reference sequence). The trim removed 0 bases at V and 6 bases at J, leaving 2 bases unmatched. CDR3 sequence reads: CASSIDTSGTEQYF. The CDR3 DNA reads TGTGCCAGTAGTATAGATACTAGCGGGACCGAGCAGTACTTC.

The chain is built from TRBV5-1 and TRBJ1-2; possibly TRBD1 for D (6 bases). V was clipped by 3 bases and J by 5 bases, with 17 bases between them. Germline CDR1 is SGHRS and CDR2 is YFSETQ. The CDR3 runs to 15 residues. This chain's CDR3 is CASSSQAGGRYGYTF. CDR3 coding DNA: TGCGCCAGCAGCTCGCAGGCTGGGGGGCGGTATGGCTACACCTTC.

CDR3 sequence: CASSSGTGFLSSGELFF. Here the CDR3 DNA reads TGTGCCAGCAGCTCCGGGACAGGGTTTCTCTCCAGCGGGGAGCTGTTTTTT. The chain couples TRBV5-6 to TRBJ2-2, with 9 bases matching TRBD1. V gave up 3 bases and J gave up 7 bases; unmatched junction bases: 13. The CDR3 contains 17 residues. CDR1 and CDR2 (germline): SGHDT, YYEEEE.

With regard to this clone: Other DNA sequences from this sample encode an identical CDR3 as well. The gene calls are TRBV5-1 and TRBJ2-5, with TRBD2 identical over 12 bases. The CDR3 has 18 amino acids. Losses at the gene ends were 0 bases for V and 1 base for J; bases not matched to a gene: 7. Germline-derived CDR1 and CDR2 are SGHRS and YFSETQ. CDR3 sequence: CASSLGRTSGELQETQYF. The CDR3 nucleotides are TGCGCCAGCAGCTTGGGGAGGACTAGCGGGGAACTCCAAGAGACCCAGTACTTC.

The CDR3 sequence is CASSLNGGAGELFF. CDR3 coding DNA: TGCGCCAGCAGCCTCAATGGTGGGGCCGGGGAGCTGTTTTTT. This chain links TRBV5-1 with TRBJ2-2; no clear D gene. The V gene lost 4 bases and the J gene lost 6 bases, with 13 bases spanning the gap. The CDR3 is 14 amino acids. CDR1 is SGHRS and CDR2 is YFSETQ in the germline V gene.